Shown below are 12 T cell receptor beta chains from a single sample sequenced in a study of blood T cell repertoires in COVID-19. This table comes from immunoSEQ multiplex PCR, and its TCRdb copy is limited to in-frame clones, with some not included. Seen here are some 70,000 clones, more than 80% observed once, and the top ten hold approximately 2.9%. Material for sequencing was peripheral blood. The receptor set was obtained from a man aged 45 to 65 with acute or convalescent COVID-19.

This clone turned up a few times. The chain recombines TRBV6-5 with TRBJ1-3; no definite D call. Germline V gene sequence: CDR1 MNHEY, CDR2 SVGAGI. V lost 10 bases, J lost 2 bases, and 9 bases lay in between. The CDR3 covers 12 residues. CDR3 residues: CAIEAPGNTIYF. The CDR3 nucleotides are TGTGCCATCGAAGCTCCTGGAAACACCATATATTTT.

The genes are TRBV9 and TRBJ2-7, with 8 positions matching TRBD2. V shed 4 bases and J 8 bases; nucleotides not matched to a gene: 11. CDR1 and CDR2 (germline): SGDLS, YYNGEE. This CDR3 is built from 14 residues. Written as DNA, the CDR3 is TGTGCCAGCAGCAAGGATAGCGGGGCCCCTCAGCAGTACTTC. Residues: CASSKDSGAPQQYF.

The chain employs TRBV12-5 and TRBJ2-3, with TRBD2 matching 9 bases. CDR3 size: 17 residues. V lost 2 bases, J lost 6 bases, and 12 bases stayed unmatched. In germline, CDR1 is LGHNT, CDR2 FRNRAP. The CDR3 nucleotides are TGTGCTAGTGGTTTGATAGCGTTAGCGGGAGTTCCCGATACGCAGTATTTT. Its protein product is CASGLIALAGVPDTQYF.

The V call is TRBV10-3, the J call TRBJ2-5, with 13 nucleotides matching TRBD2. This CDR3 is 16 amino acids long. The trim removed 6 bases at V and 1 base at J, leaving 5 bases unmatched. Germline lookup yields CDR1 ENHRY and CDR2 SYGVKD. CDR3 in DNA: TGTGCCATCAGGGGGGGACTAGCGGGATTCCAAGAGACCCAGTACTTC. This gives the protein CAIRGGLAGFQETQYF.

The V and J genes are TRBV6-5 and TRBJ1-1; D call uncertain. This CDR3 contains 13 residues. V was cut by 0 bases and J by 7 bases, with 9 bases left in between. CDR1 is MNHEY, CDR2 SVGAGI, per germline. CDR3 region: CASSYSGRVEAFF. CDR3 sequence (DNA): TGTGCCAGCAGTTACTCGGGGAGGGTTGAAGCTTTCTTT.

The J gene is TRBJ1-1, the V gene TRBV11-3; 7 bases map to TRBD1. The CDR3 is 15 amino acids. The V segment lost 2 bases and the J segment 0 bases; nucleotides outside the gene matches: 3. CDR1 is SGHNT, CDR2 YENEEA, per germline. CDR3 sequence: CASSLTGQLNTEAFF. CDR3 coding DNA: TGTGCCAGCAGCTTAACGGGACAGTTGAACACTGAAGCTTTCTTT.

CDR3 amino acids: CASSQGSWRDTDTQYF. The CDR3 region has the DNA TGCGCCAGCAGCCAAGGTTCTTGGCGGGACACAGATACGCAGTATTTT. This chain connects TRBV4-3 to TRBJ2-3; D perhaps matches TRBD2 (6 bases). The CDR3 runs 16 residues. Germline V lookup: CDR1 LGHNA, CDR2 YSLEER. Deletions cut 1 base from V and 2 bases from J, with 13 bases between.

The rearrangement joins TRBV7-2 to TRBJ2-7; possible D gene TRBD1, 6 bases. The CDR3 contains 15 residues. Per germline, CDR1 SGHTA and CDR2 FQGNSA. V was shortened by 0 bases and J by 0 bases, with 9 bases between the two germline ends. The CDR3 bases are TGTGCCAGCAGCTTAGCTCCGGACAGCTCCTACGAGCAGTACTTC. Its protein product is CASSLAPDSSYEQYF. The full variable domain, with the rest looked up from reference TRBV7-2 and TRBJ2-7, is GAGVSQSPSNKVTEKGKDVELRCDPISGHTALYWYRQSLGQGLEFLIYFQGNSAPDKSGLPSDRFSAERTGGSVSTLTIQRTQQEDSAVYLCASSLAPDSSYEQYFGPGTRLTVT.

The V gene is TRBV6-5, the J gene TRBJ1-2; the match to TRBD1 covers 7 bases. The CDR3 consists of 14 residues. Germline V CDR1 and CDR2: MNHEY, SVGAGI. With V trimmed by 0 bases and J by 4 bases, 2 bases remained unmatched. CDR3 protein: CASSYSRDSYGYTF. Written as DNA, the CDR3 is TGTGCCAGCAGTTACTCGAGGGACAGCTATGGCTACACCTTC.

V is TRBV27 and J is TRBJ2-7; D ambiguous. The CDR3 covers 15 residues. Deletions cut 5 bases from V and 1 base from J, with 15 bases between. Germline V lookup: CDR1 MNHEY, CDR2 SMNVEV (reference sequence). The CDR3 is CASSPLVQRSYEQYF. In DNA form, the CDR3 reads TGTGCCAGCAGTCCCTTGGTTCAGCGTTCCTACGAGCAGTACTTC.

V and J are TRBV6-2 or TRBV6-3 and TRBJ2-1; perhaps TRBD2 as D (5 bases). Trimming stripped 5 bases from V and 6 bases from J, with 14 bases between. Germline V gene sequence: CDR1 MNHEY, CDR2 SVGEGT. The CDR3 contains 14 residues. The CDR3 protein is CASSRLWAGNEQFF. In DNA, the CDR3 is TGTGCCAGCAGTCGACTATGGGCGGGCAATGAGCAGTTCTTC.

This clone was detected once. V gene TRBV27 combines with J gene TRBJ2-1; 8 nucleotides line up with TRBD2. The ends lost 7 bases at V and 1 base at J; junction bases unmatched: 3. The CDR3 spans 14 residues. The germline V gene has CDR1 MNHEY and CDR2 SMNVEV (reference sequence). The CDR3 here is CASTKRESYNEQFF. The DNA for the CDR3 is TGTGCCAGCACAAAGCGGGAGTCCTACAATGAGCAGTTCTTC.